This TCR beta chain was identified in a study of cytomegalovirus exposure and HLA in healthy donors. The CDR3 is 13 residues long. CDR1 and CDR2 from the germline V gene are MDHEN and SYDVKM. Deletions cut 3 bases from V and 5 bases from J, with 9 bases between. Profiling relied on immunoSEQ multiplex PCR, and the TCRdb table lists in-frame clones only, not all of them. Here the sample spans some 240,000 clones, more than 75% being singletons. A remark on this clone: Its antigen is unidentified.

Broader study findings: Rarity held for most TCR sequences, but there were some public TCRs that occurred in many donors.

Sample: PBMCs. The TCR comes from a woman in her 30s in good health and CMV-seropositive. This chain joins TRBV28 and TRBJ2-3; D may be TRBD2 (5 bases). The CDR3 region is CASSFFAGDTQYF. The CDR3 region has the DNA TGTGCCAGCAGTTTTTTCGCGGGAGATACGCAGTATTTT. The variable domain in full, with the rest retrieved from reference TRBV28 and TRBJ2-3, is DVKVTQSSRYLVKRTGEKVFLECVQDMDHENMFWYRQDPGLGLRLIYFSYDVKMKEKGDIPEGYSVSREKKERFSLILESASTNQTSMYLCASSFFAGDTQYFGPGTRLTVL.